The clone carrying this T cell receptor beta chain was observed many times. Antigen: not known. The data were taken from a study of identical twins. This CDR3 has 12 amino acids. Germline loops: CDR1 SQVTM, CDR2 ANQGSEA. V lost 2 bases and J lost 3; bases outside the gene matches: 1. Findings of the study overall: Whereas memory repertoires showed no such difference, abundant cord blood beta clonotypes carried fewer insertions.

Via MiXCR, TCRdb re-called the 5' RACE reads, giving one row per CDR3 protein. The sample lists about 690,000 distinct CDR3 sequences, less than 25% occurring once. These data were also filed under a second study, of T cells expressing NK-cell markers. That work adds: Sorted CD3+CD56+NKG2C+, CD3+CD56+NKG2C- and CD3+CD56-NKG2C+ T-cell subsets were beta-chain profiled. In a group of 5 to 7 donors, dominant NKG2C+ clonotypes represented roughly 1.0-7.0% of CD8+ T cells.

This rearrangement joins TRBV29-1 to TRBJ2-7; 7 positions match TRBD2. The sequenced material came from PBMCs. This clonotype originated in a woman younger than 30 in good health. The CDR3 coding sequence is TGCAGCGTTGAAAGGGAGGGCTACGAGCAGTACTTC. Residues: CSVEREGYEQYF.